The 21 T cell receptor beta chains listed next were all sequenced from one sample in a study of blood T cell repertoires in COVID-19. TCRdb keeps only in-frame clones here, not all; method: immunoSEQ multiplex PCR. The data hold some 230,000 clones, with 84% observed a single time. Sequencing used peripheral blood. All receptors come from a woman aged 55-70 years who had recovered from COVID-19.

In its sample, this clone was seen once. The J gene is TRBJ2-1, the V gene TRBV11-2; D perhaps matches TRBD2 (6 bases). The CDR3 is 17 residues long. The V gene's germline CDR1 is SGHAT and CDR2 FQNNGV. V lost 1 base, J lost 4 bases, and 17 bases lay in between. The CDR3 is CASSLGSVSGPYNEQFF. The CDR3 nucleotides are TGTGCCAGCAGCTTAGGTTCGGTTAGCGGTCCTTACAATGAGCAGTTCTTC.

The chain links TRBV7-8 to TRBJ2-2, with 12 bases matching TRBD2. V lost 5 bases to trimming and J lost 7 bases; unmatched junction nucleotides: 14. The CDR3 length is 18 residues. In germline, CDR1 is SGHVS, CDR2 FQNEAQ. The CDR3 reads CASSARASGGAGGGELFF. The DNA for the CDR3 is TGTGCCAGCAGCGCCAGGGCTAGCGGGGGGGCTGGTGGCGGGGAGCTGTTTTTT.

This clone was picked up one time. V and J are TRBV7-6 and TRBJ1-2; TRBD1 aligns across 10 bases. The CDR3 runs 16 residues. Trimming removed 5 bases from V and 5 bases from J; junction bases left unmatched: 11. The germline V gene has CDR1 SGHVS and CDR2 FNYEAQ. Here the CDR3 reads CASSPGGTGDLYGYTF. CDR3 in DNA: TGTGCCAGCAGCCCGGGGGGGACAGGGGACTTGTATGGCTACACCTTC.

V gene TRBV6-5 combines with J gene TRBJ2-1; 7 positions match TRBD2. The CDR3 extends over 15 amino acids. Trimming cost V 2 bases and J 4 bases; bases outside gene matches: 5. Germline assignment: CDR1 MNHEY and CDR2 SVGAGI. This chain's CDR3 is CASSYQRGFYNEQFF. CDR3 sequence (DNA): TGTGCCAGCAGTTACCAGCGGGGATTTTACAATGAGCAGTTCTTC.

The V and J genes are TRBV7-9 and TRBJ2-2, with D perhaps TRBD1 (7 bases). With 3 bases removed from V and 1 base from J, the gap between germline ends came to 12 bases. Germline CDR1 reads SEHNR; CDR2 reads FQNEAQ (reference sequence). The CDR3 sequence is 16 residues long. The CDR3 DNA follows: TGTGCCAGCAGCTTCGGGGGACAGAGGAACACCGGGGAGCTGTTTTTT. The encoded protein is CASSFGGQRNTGELFF.

In this sample, this clone turned up a few times. The V gene is TRBV6-1, the J gene TRBJ1-4, with D unresolved. V shed 2 bases and J shed 3 bases, with 13 bases lying between them. The CDR3 loop spans 16 amino acids. Germline CDR1 and CDR2: MNHNS and SASEGT. The CDR3 protein is CASSEFSSGANEKLFF. The CDR3 nucleotides read TGTGCCAGCAGTGAATTCTCCTCGGGAGCTAATGAAAAACTGTTTTTT.

This chain uses TRBV7-2 with TRBJ2-1; 10 bases agree with TRBD1. V gave up 6 bases and J gave up 6 bases; unmatched junction bases: 8. Germline loops: CDR1 SGHTA, CDR2 FQGNSA. The CDR3 spans 15 residues. CDR3: CASSPGQGVANEQFF. The DNA for the CDR3 is TGTGCCAGCAGTCCAGGACAGGGGGTAGCCAATGAGCAGTTCTTC.

The chain recombines TRBV6-1 with TRBJ1-1; tentatively, D is TRBD1 (6 bases). V gave up 2 bases and J gave up 4 bases, with 20 bases separating them. The V gene's germline CDR1 is MNHNS and CDR2 SASEGT. CDR3 size: 17 residues. CDR3: CASSEYMAGGRGTEAFF. The CDR3 bases are TGTGCCAGCAGTGAATATATGGCGGGGGGCAGGGGCACTGAAGCTTTCTTT.

The chain recombines TRBV7-2 with TRBJ2-7; 7 bases are shared with TRBD2. V trimming: 4 bases; J trimming: 7 bases; junction bases outside the gene matches: 10. CDR3 size: 14 residues. The germline V gene has CDR1 SGHTA and CDR2 FQGNSA. The CDR3 is CASSSLGGSGEQYF. In DNA, the CDR3 is TGTGCCAGCAGCTCCCTGGGGGGGTCGGGGGAGCAGTACTTC.

The chain joins TRBV6-5 to TRBJ1-1; D remains ambiguous. The CDR3 consists of 12 residues. From germline, CDR1 is MNHEY and CDR2 SVGAGI. V was cut by 6 bases and J by 4 bases, with 9 bases left in between. The CDR3 sequence: CASSPSGTEAFF. The CDR3 nucleotides are TGTGCCAGCAGCCCCTCGGGCACTGAAGCTTTCTTT.

The chain uses TRBV3-1 (or the pseudogene TRBV3-2) and TRBJ2-3; 8 bases map to TRBD2. The CDR3 length is 20 residues. After removal of 4 bases from V and 2 bases from J, the junction contained 20 bases not matched to a gene. From germline, CDR1 is LGHDT and CDR2 YNNKEL (reference sequence). CDR3 amino acids: CASSPQQRGMIKLPTDTQYF. CDR3 DNA sequence: TGTGCCAGCAGCCCTCAACAGCGGGGGATGATTAAATTACCCACAGATACGCAGTATTTT.

The chain uses TRBV4-1 and TRBJ2-7; TRBD1 agrees at 11 bases. J was trimmed by 4 bases and V by 4 bases; bases with no gene match: 6. Germline V gives CDR1 MGHRA, CDR2 YSYEKL. This CDR3 is built from 15 residues. CDR3 loop: CASSLQDRGQYEQYF. The DNA for the CDR3 is TGCGCCAGCAGCCTCCAGGACAGGGGGCAATACGAGCAGTACTTC.

The rearrangement links TRBV6-4 to TRBJ1-2; possibly TRBD1 for D (5 bases). Looked up from germline, CDR1 is MRHNA and CDR2 is SNTAGT. The CDR3 sequence is 14 residues long. V dropped 4 bases and J dropped 4 bases, with 13 bases sitting between them. This chain's CDR3 is CASSGGSGGYGYTF. For the CDR3, the DNA is TGTGCCAGCAGTGGGGGCTCCGGCGGCTATGGCTACACCTTC.

This CDR3 is CATSDPGSKGADTQYF. As DNA, the CDR3 is TGTGCCACCAGTGACCCGGGGTCCAAGGGGGCAGATACGCAGTATTTT. This chain joins TRBV24-1 and TRBJ2-3, with D possibly matching TRBD1 (6 bases). Germline V lookup: CDR1 KGHDR, CDR2 SFDVKD. The CDR3 spans 16 residues. The germline V and J ends were trimmed by 4 bases and 4 bases, with 17 bases remaining between them.

The J gene is TRBJ2-1, the V gene TRBV7-3; 8 bases map to TRBD1. CDR1 SGHTA and CDR2 FQGTGA come from the germline V gene. The CDR3 length is 16 residues. The V segment lost 5 bases and the J segment 2 bases; nucleotides outside the gene matches: 8. The CDR3, as DNA: TGTGCCAGCAGCCCGGACAGGGCCACTACCTACAATGAGCAGTTCTTC. Amino acids: CASSPDRATTYNEQFF.

The rearrangement joins TRBV28 to TRBJ2-7; 9 bases are shared with TRBD1. Trimming removed 3 bases from V and 1 base from J; junction bases left unmatched: 7. Germline assignment: CDR1 MDHEN and CDR2 SYDVKM. The CDR3 runs 16 residues. CDR3 residues: CASSFRVGTGSYEQYF. CDR3 nucleotide sequence: TGTGCCAGCAGTTTTCGGGTTGGGACAGGGTCCTACGAGCAGTACTTC.

This clone was recorded once. The chain uses TRBV18 and TRBJ2-1; TRBD1 matches at 8 bases. V lost 3 bases and J lost 3; bases outside the gene matches: 4. Germline V lookup: CDR1 KGHSH, CDR2 LQKENI. The CDR3 totals 15 residues. The chain's CDR3 is CASSPGTGGYNEQFF. The CDR3 nucleotides are TGTGCCAGCTCACCCGGGACAGGAGGCTACAATGAGCAGTTCTTC.

This clone showed up just once. The chain recombines TRBV4-1 with TRBJ2-7; 10 bases map to TRBD1. V was pared by 2 bases and J by 1 base, with 20 bases of the junction left unmatched. This CDR3 comprises 21 residues. Germline-derived CDR1 and CDR2 are MGHRA and YSYEKL. The CDR3 coding sequence is TGCGCCAGCAGCCAACGTCAACCAGCACCGGGACAGGGGAGTTATTCCTACGAGCAGTACTTC. Protein: CASSQRQPAPGQGSYSYEQYF.

The V and J genes are TRBV7-8 and TRBJ2-2; 8 nucleotides align to TRBD2. Germline V gives CDR1 SGHVS, CDR2 FQNEAQ. The ends lost 5 bases at V and 7 bases at J; junction bases unmatched: 12. The CDR3 loop spans 16 amino acids. CDR3 in DNA: TGTGCCAGCAGCCCGCTCCGGGGGGGCCTTCACGGGGAGCTGTTTTTT. Encoded protein: CASSPLRGGLHGELFF.

In its sample, this clone was seen once. V is TRBV7-8 and J is TRBJ1-1, with TRBD1 identical over 8 bases. This CDR3 is built from 12 residues. Germline CDR1 reads SGHVS; CDR2 reads FQNEAQ. J was trimmed by 8 bases and V by 4 bases; bases with no gene match: 3. CDR3 coding DNA: TGTGCCAGCAGCTACGGGGACAGGGAAGCTTTCTTT. It specifies CASSYGDREAFF.

This clone was detected only a few times. This chain links TRBV7-9 with TRBJ1-2; maybe TRBD1 (5 bases). The CDR3 loop spans 15 amino acids. CDR1 is SEHNR, CDR2 FQNEAQ, per germline (reference sequence). V gave up 5 bases and J gave up 4 bases, with 17 bases separating them. The CDR3 DNA follows: TGTGCCAGCAGCCCCGGGTGGCAGGGCGCCTATGGCTACACCTTC. This encodes CASSPGWQGAYGYTF.